The TCR beta chain under discussion was sequenced for a study of Tregs in tolerant kidney transplant recipients. The V gene end was trimmed by 0 bases and the J gene end by 5 bases; junction bases not matched to a gene: 10. Germline loops: CDR1 SGHNT, CDR2 YENEEA. The CDR3 sequence is 16 residues long. Data came from immunoSEQ multiplex PCR; TCRdb stores just in-frame clones and leaves some out. The profile shows some 69,000 clones, around 83% of them singletons. The specimen was CD4+ T cells from blood. The chain links TRBV11-3 to TRBJ2-7; 7 bases fit TRBD1. The TCR sequence derives from a human donor in good health. CDR3 bases: TGTGCCAGCAGCTTAGATCTTGAGACAGGGCAAGACGAGCAGTACTTC. This gives the protein CASSLDLETGQDEQYF.